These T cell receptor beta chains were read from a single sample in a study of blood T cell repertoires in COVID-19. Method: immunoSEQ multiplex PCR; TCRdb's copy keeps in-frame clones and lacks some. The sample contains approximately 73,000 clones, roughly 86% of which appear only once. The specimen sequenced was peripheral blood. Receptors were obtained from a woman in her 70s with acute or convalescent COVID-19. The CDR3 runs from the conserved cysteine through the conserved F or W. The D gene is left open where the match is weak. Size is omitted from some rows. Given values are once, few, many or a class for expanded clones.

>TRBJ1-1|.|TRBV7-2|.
CASSSPAIRTGMNTEAFF
TGTGCCAGCAGCTCGCCCGCGATCCGGACTGGTATGAACACTGAAGCTTTCTTT
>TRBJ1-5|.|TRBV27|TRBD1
CASRTGDVQPQHF
TGTGCCAGCAGAACAGGGGATGTTCAGCCCCAGCATTTT
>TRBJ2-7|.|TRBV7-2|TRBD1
CASSFPGQAPYEQYF
TGTGCCAGCAGCTTTCCAGGACAGGCCCCCTACGAGCAGTACTTC
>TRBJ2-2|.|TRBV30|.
CAWTLRAGELFF
TGTGCCTGGACCCTCCGGGCCGGGGAGCTGTTTTTT
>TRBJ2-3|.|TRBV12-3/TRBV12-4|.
CASSGGTASQYF
TGTGCCAGCAGTGGGGGGACCGCAAGCCAGTATTTT
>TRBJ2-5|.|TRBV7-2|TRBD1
CASRTGAQETQYF
TGTGCCAGCAGAACAGGGGCTCAAGAGACCCAGTACTTC
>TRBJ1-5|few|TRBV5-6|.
CASSSGTRGEQPQHF
TGTGCCAGCAGCTCCGGGACAAGGGGAGAGCAGCCCCAGCATTTT
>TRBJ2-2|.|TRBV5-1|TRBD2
CASSLVVAGGTGELFF
TGCGCCAGCAGCTTGGTGGTAGCGGGAGGCACCGGGGAGCTGTTTTTT
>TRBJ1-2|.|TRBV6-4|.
CASSAPGGGPLYGYTF
TGTGCCAGCAGTGCTCCCGGGGGGGGGCCGTTATATGGCTACACCTTC
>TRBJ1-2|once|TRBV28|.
CASRQIGPAKPRLDTF
TGTGCCAGCAGACAAATAGGTCCAGCGAAACCCCGACTGGACACCTTC
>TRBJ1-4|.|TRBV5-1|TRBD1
CASSLPGGTATNEKLFF
TGCGCCAGCAGCCTACCGGGAGGGACAGCAACTAATGAAAAACTGTTTTTT
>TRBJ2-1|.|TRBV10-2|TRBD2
CASNLAGDFNEQFF
TGCGCCAGCAACCTAGCGGGGGACTTCAATGAGCAGTTCTTC
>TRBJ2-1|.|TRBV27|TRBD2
CASSSGLAVPSYNEQFF
TGTGCCAGCAGTTCAGGACTAGCGGTACCCTCCTACAATGAGCAGTTCTTC
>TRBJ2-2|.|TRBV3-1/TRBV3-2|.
CASSQIGGNTGELFF
TGTGCCAGCAGCCAAATCGGGGGGAACACCGGGGAGCTGTTTTTT
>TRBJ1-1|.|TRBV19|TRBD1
CASTTGTGMNTEAFF
TGTGCCAGTACTACCGGGACAGGTATGAACACTGAAGCTTTCTTT
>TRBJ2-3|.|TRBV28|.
CASSSSRTDTQYF
TGTGCCAGCAGTTCTAGCAGGACAGATACGCAGTATTTT
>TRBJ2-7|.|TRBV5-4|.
CASSQFTGYEQYF
TGTGCCAGCAGCCAATTCACAGGGTACGAGCAGTACTTC
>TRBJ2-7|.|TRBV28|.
CASKTVASYEQYF
TGTGCCAGCAAGACAGTTGCCTCCTACGAGCAGTACTTC